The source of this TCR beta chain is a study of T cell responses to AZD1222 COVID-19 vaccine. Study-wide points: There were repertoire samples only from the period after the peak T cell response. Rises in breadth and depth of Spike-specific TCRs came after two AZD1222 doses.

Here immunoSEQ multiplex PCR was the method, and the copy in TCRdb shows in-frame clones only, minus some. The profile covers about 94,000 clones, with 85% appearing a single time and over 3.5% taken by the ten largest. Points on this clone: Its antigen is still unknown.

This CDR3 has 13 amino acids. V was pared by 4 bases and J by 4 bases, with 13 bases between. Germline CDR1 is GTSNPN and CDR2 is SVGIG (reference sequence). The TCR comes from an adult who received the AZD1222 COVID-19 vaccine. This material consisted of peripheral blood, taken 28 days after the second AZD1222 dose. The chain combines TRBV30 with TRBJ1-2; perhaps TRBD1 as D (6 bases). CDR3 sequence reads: CAWTPDSSYGYTF. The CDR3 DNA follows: TGTGCCTGGACTCCGGACAGTTCCTATGGCTACACCTTC.